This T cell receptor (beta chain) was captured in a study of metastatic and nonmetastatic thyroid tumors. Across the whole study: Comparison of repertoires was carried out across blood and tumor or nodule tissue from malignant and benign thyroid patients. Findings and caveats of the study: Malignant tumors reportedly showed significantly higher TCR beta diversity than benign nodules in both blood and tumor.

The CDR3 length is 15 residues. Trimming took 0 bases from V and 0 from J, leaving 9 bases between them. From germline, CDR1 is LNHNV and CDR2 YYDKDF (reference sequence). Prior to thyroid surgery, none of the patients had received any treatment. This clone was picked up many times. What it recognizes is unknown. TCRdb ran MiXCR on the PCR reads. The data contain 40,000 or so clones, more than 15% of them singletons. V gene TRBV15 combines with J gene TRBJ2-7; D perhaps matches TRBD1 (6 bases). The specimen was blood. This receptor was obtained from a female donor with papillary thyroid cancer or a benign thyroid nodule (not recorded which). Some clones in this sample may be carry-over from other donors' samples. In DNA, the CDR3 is TGTGCCACCAGCAGAGAGAGGGGGAGCTCCTACGAGCAGTACTTC. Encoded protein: CATSRERGSSYEQYF.